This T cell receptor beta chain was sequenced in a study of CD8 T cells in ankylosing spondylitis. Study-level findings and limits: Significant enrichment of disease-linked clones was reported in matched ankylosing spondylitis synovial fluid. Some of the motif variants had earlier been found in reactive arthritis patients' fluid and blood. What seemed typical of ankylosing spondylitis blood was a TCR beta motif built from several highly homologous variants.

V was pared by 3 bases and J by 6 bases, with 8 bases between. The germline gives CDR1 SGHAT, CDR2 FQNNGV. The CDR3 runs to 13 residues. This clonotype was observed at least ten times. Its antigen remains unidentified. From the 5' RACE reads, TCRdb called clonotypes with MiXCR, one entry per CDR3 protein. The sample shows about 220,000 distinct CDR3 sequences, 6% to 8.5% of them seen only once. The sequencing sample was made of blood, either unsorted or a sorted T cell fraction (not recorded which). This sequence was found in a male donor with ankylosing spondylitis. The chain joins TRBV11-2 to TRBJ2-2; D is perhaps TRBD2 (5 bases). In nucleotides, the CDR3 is TGTGCCAGCAGCTTTAGCGTGTCCGGGGAGCTGTTTTTT. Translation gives CASSFSVSGELFF.